This T cell receptor (beta chain) was identified during a study of T cell responses to AZD1222 COVID-19 vaccine. Whole-study findings and limits: Spike-specific TCR repertoires showed rising breadth and depth after two AZD1222 doses.

This CDR3 region has 14 residues. Germline trimming cut 7 bases from V and 4 bases from J; bases unmatched to any gene: 5. CDR1 is MNHEY, CDR2 SVGAGI, per germline. This clone appeared a single time. As yet, its antigen is unknown. This table comes from immunoSEQ multiplex PCR, and its TCRdb copy is limited to in-frame clones, with some not included. In the table there are around 170,000 clones, roughly 90% of which are singletons. This specimen was peripheral blood, taken on day 0 of AZD1222 vaccination. The V gene is TRBV6-5, the J gene TRBJ1-2; TRBD1 aligns across 11 bases. The TCR comes from an adult in good health. The CDR3 DNA reads as TGTGCCAGCACCCAGGGACAGGGGGTCTATGGCTACACCTTC. It is translated as CASTQGQGVYGYTF.